The 9 T cell receptor beta chains below all came from one sample that was sequenced in a study of cytomegalovirus exposure and HLA in healthy donors. Primers: 60 Vbeta forward and 13 Jbeta reverse. Here immunoSEQ multiplex PCR was the method, and the copy in TCRdb shows in-frame clones only, minus some. Of about 100,000 clones listed, 76% are singletons. Sequenced: PBMCs. Receptors originate from a man in his forties in good health and CMV-seronegative.

The J gene is TRBJ1-1, the V gene TRBV6-1, with D possibly being TRBD1 (6 bases). The CDR3 is 13 residues long. The V end lost 10 bases, the J end lost 0 bases, and 12 bases lay between the germline ends. Germline-derived CDR1 and CDR2 are MNHNS and SASEGT. The CDR3 coding sequence is TGTGCCACCAGACAGGCAATGAACACTGAAGCTTTCTTT. Encoded protein: CATRQAMNTEAFF.

In this sample, this clone turned up a few times. This chain links TRBV19 with TRBJ1-2; D perhaps matches TRBD1 (5 bases). The V and J ends lost 3 bases and 4 bases respectively, with 18 bases between them. CDR1 is LNHDA and CDR2 is SQIVND in the germline V gene (reference sequence). This CDR3 has 16 residues. The CDR3 DNA reads as TGTGCCAGTAGTATTGCGGGACTCATGAGTGGCTATGGCTACACCTTC. Translation: CASSIAGLMSGYGYTF.

This clone was seen more than once but under ten times. V gene TRBV19 combines with J gene TRBJ1-5, with D perhaps matching TRBD1 (6 bases). From germline, CDR1 is LNHDA and CDR2 SQIVND (reference sequence). Trimming took off 3 bases at V and 4 bases at J, with 10 bases between the two ends. The CDR3 length is 14 residues. The CDR3 DNA follows: TGTGCCAGTAGTATTGCAGGGGCTAATCAGCCCCAGCATTTT. Translating it yields CASSIAGANQPQHF. Using reference TRBV19 and TRBJ1-5 for the parts outside the CDR3, the full variable domain is DGGITQSPKYLFRKEGQNVTLSCEQNLNHDAMYWYRQDPGQGLRLIYYSQIVNDFQKGDIAEGYSVSREKKESFPLTVTSAQKNPTAFYLCASSIAGANQPQHFGDGTRLSIL.

This rearrangement joins TRBV29-1 to TRBJ1-2; TRBD1 matches at 7 bases. The CDR3 sequence is 13 residues long. CDR1 is SQVTM and CDR2 is ANQGSEA in the germline V gene. After removal of 2 bases from V and 4 bases from J, the junction contained 4 bases not matched to a gene. The CDR3 bases are TGCAGCGTTGAAAGGGGGCTGGGCTATGGCTACACCTTC. Translation gives CSVERGLGYGYTF.

Notes on this clone: This is likely a read error, given that the CDR3 carries no conserved phenylalanine or tryptophan at its end. The DNA is omitted, as the CDR3 cannot be located on it reliably, and the CDR3 follows TCRdb's listing. This chain links TRBV11-2 with TRBJ1-3; the listed D gene, TRBD1, was not tested against the DNA. Germline V gene sequence: CDR1 SGHAT, CDR2 FQNNGV. The CDR3 is made up of 12 amino acids, end residues included. The CDR3 reads CASSYHSSGTDV.

The CDR3 DNA reads TGTGCCAGCCTTCGGGACAGGGGCACAGATACGCAGTATTTT. Amino acids: CASLRDRGTDTQYF. The chain carries TRBV2 and TRBJ2-3; 9 nucleotides align to TRBD1. V lost 8 bases to trimming and J lost 1 base; unmatched junction nucleotides: 4. The length of the CDR3 is 14 residues. Germline-derived CDR1 and CDR2 are SNHLY and FYNNEI.

The V call is TRBV2, the J call TRBJ1-6; 7 bases are a match to TRBD1. The germline CDR1 and CDR2 sequences are SNHLY and FYNNEI. CDR3 length equals 16 residues. Germline trimming cut 8 bases from V and 0 bases from J; bases unmatched to any gene: 7. The CDR3 reads CASLGTASSYNSPLHF. The CDR3, as DNA: TGTGCCAGCCTGGGGACAGCGAGCTCCTATAATTCACCCCTCCACTTT.

The chain carries TRBV10-2 and TRBJ2-7, with 7 bases matching TRBD1. CDR3 size: 13 residues. J gave up 6 bases and V 6 bases, and 8 bases lay outside the gene matches. Germline-derived CDR1 and CDR2 are WSHSY and SAAADI. The CDR3 nucleotides are TGCGCCAGCAGCCCTAGGACAGGCGGCGAGCAGTACGTC. Translation: CASSPRTGGEQYV.

The gene calls are TRBV5-1 and TRBJ1-6; 10 bases are shared with TRBD1. There are 15 residues in the CDR3. CDR1 is SGHRS, CDR2 YFSETQ, per germline. The V segment lost 4 bases and the J segment 8 bases; nucleotides outside the gene matches: 6. Written as DNA, the CDR3 is TGCGCCAGCAGCGTCCGGACAGGGGGTGATTCACCCCTCCACTTT. Translated: CASSVRTGGDSPLHF.